This T cell receptor (beta chain) was recorded in a study of beta chain features in type 1 diabetes. General observations from the study: TCRB CDR3s were moderately but significantly shorter in Type 1 diabetes patients in all four CD4+ subsets. Compared to healthy donors, patients appeared to have naive, central memory and Treg TCRB repertoires that were more alike. There were fewer insertions and more deletions at the VDJ junctions of type 1 diabetes patients.

Every bit of the isolated RNA underwent reverse transcription, so sequencing read expressed TCRB transcripts. Here immunoSEQ multiplex PCR was the method, and the copy in TCRdb shows in-frame clones only, minus some. The sample records about 340,000 clones, approximately 13% being singletons. Points on this clone: The antigen remains unidentified. Other DNA sequences from this sample encode an identical CDR3 as well.

Isolation of CD4+ naive, central memory, regulatory and stem cell-like memory cells was achieved by sorting via CD45RO/CCR7/CD25/CD127/CD95/CD27. The germline V and J ends were trimmed by 4 bases and 3 bases, with 2 bases remaining between them. CDR3 size: 11 residues. CDR1 is SGHTA, CDR2 FQGNSA, per germline. The specimen sequenced was naive CD4+ T cells from blood. The rearrangement uses TRBV7-2 and TRBJ2-3; D unclear. The clonotype originates from a woman aged 18-29 years with type 1 diabetes. The CDR3 DNA reads TGTGCCAGCAGCTCAACAGATACGCAGTATTTT. This translates into CASSSTDTQYF.